This TCR beta chain was sequenced for a study of shared clonotypes between healthy human individuals (dated by TCRdb to 2020 to 2022). The study in broad terms: The cohort comprised a couple of women and three men aged 18 to 49 years. To estimate repertoire size and how much clonotypes are shared between individuals, the study performed deep sequencing of blood TCR repertoires from about 5 healthy adults. Different laboratories and diverse techniques were used to prepare libraries and sequence TCR repertoires, to increase sequencing depth and limit assay-specific biases. Between about 0.9 and 9 billion PBMCs per donor were obtained by leukapheresis. Results the study describes overall, beyond this receptor: Only blood was sampled, and tissue TCR repertoires likely differ from those in blood. Pairwise subsampling led to the expectation that sequencing depth would affect the degree of clonotype sharing among donors. The small number of donors limited the genetic and exposure-history diversity represented.

As to this clone: It has no known antigen specificity. One base away there is no much larger clone; base qualities are not given.

TCR CDR3 regions were amplified from genomic DNA by multiplex PCR using the deep immunoSEQ assay. Extracted genomic DNA from each cell subset was spread evenly across all wells of several immunoSEQ 96-well plates, with each plate serving as a replicate. Each replicate PCR for unsorted PBMC received roughly 300 ng genomic DNA, equal to around 30,000 T cell genomes. Unsorted PBMC genomic DNA was sequenced across ten immunoSEQ deep assay plates. Purified libraries were quantified with a Qubit 3.0 fluorometer, sized on a Bioanalyzer 2100, and re-quantified with the KAPA Library Quantification kit. Every immunoSEQ 96-well plate was sequenced on a separate single-read 150-cycle Illumina NextSeq 550 flow cell. The paper's data handling went like this. Because the immunoSEQ output included only junctional sequences and no quality scores, the filtering could not be the same as the filtering used for full-length reads. Sequences were annotated with PyIR, a Python wrapper for IgBLAST v1.9, using IMGT germline references to assign V/J genes and CDR3. Reads with weak V/J assignments (E-value above 1e-6), missing CDR3, stop codons, out-of-frame junctions, or ambiguous translated residues were removed. A V3J clonotype was defined by an identical inferred V gene, J gene, and CDR3 amino acid sequence. Percentage overlap between repertoires was calculated by dividing the number of shared unique clonotypes by the size of the smaller repertoire. Repertoire richness was assessed with RTK rarefaction, the Chao1 estimator, and Recon v2.1 estimates of unobserved clonotypes. TCRdb obtained this table from immuneACCESS and retained in-frame rearrangements with V and J assigned. These tables miss some clones; where compared with another copy, unresolved V genes account for less than half of the shortfall, and the remainder is unexplained. V and J calls and clone size are copied from that table; D and trimming were computed from the DNA. The sample includes about 470,000 clones, with roughly 83% observed a single time. The ten largest clones capture approximately 13% of the sample.

The donors were healthy, HIV-negative adults who had no recently reported acute infections or vaccinations. Only Caucasian adults living in Nashville, Tennessee, USA were represented among the donors. For unsorted samples, 84 million or so PBMCs were counted, and genomic DNA was extracted using the QIAamp DNA Blood Mini kit. After blood collection by leukapheresis, PBMCs were isolated using Ficoll-Histopaque density gradient centrifugation and then cryopreserved in the vapor phase of liquid nitrogen. The CDR3 has 15 amino acids, counting the end cysteine and phenylalanine. Only the CDR3 portion is preserved as DNA: 45 bases, with reading frame beginning at the first base. V is shortened by 1 base, J by 0 bases, and the region joining them spans 7 bases. From the germline V gene, CDR1 is LGHNA and CDR2 is YNFKEQ.

Sequencing input: PBMCs. This receptor was obtained from a woman aged 40 to 50 in good health. Some clones in this sample may be carry-over from other donors' samples. The chain joins TRBV4-2 to TRBJ1-3; the D gene remains uncertain. For the CDR3, the sequence is CASSQGGSSGNTIYF. The sequenced DNA is TGTGCCAGCAGCCAAGGCGGGAGCTCTGGAAACACCATATATTTT.